Presented here are 30 T cell receptor beta chains from one specimen sequenced in a study of blood T cell repertoires in COVID-19 (dated by TCRdb to 2020 to 2022). The method behind the library was the immunoSEQ multiplex PCR assay. What TCRdb holds here is the immuneACCESS table cut down to in-frame rearrangements. Part of the clones is not present; checked against another copy, under half of the missing clones reflect an unresolved V gene, and the others are unexplained. This sample is represented by under 60,000 clones; roughly 87% of them were singletons. The ten largest clones take up 10% of the sample. The sequencing input was peripheral blood. Receptors originate from a human donor with acute or convalescent COVID-19. The donor label of this sample is uncertain.

By its share, this clone is medium-sized. The chain recombines TRBV27 with TRBJ1-1; D is perhaps TRBD1 (6 bases). V dropped 2 bases and J dropped 0 bases, with 10 bases sitting between them. Germline V gene lookup returns CDR1 MNHEY and CDR2 SMNVEV (reference sequence). The CDR3 is 15 residues long. The CDR3 nucleotides are TGTGCCAGCAGTTTAACAGGGAATGTGAACACTGAAGCTTTCTTT. Translation gives CASSLTGNVNTEAFF.

This clone appeared a few times. The gene calls are TRBV2 and TRBJ2-2, with 10 bases matching TRBD2. Germline V lookup: CDR1 SNHLY, CDR2 FYNNEI. V gave up 7 bases and J gave up 7 bases; unmatched junction bases: 15. The CDR3 extends over 17 amino acids. The CDR3 region is CASTPQQAGGQSGELFF. As DNA, the CDR3 is TGTGCCAGCACCCCCCAGCAAGCGGGGGGGCAGAGCGGGGAGCTGTTTTTT.

This chain links TRBV14 with TRBJ1-1, with unresolved D. In germline, CDR1 is SGHDN, CDR2 FVKESK. The V and J ends lost 0 bases and 4 bases respectively, with 15 bases between them. This CDR3 has 16 amino acids. The CDR3, as DNA: TGTGCCAGCAGCCAAGATCAAGGGCAGCGGGGCACTGAAGCTTTCTTT. This sequence encodes CASSQDQGQRGTEAFF. Filled out from reference TRBV14 and TRBJ1-1, the complete variable domain reads EAGVTQFPSHSVIEKGQTVTLRCDPISGHDNLYWYRRVMGKEIKFLLHFVKESKQDESGMPNNRFLAERTGGTYSTLKVQPAELEDSGVYFCASSQDQGQRGTEAFFGQGTRLTVV.

The chain couples TRBV5-1 to TRBJ1-2; 9 nucleotides match TRBD1. Germline CDR1 reads SGHRS; CDR2 reads YFSETQ. V dropped 4 bases and J dropped 6; count of bases not matched to a gene: 13. The CDR3 sequence is 16 residues long. CDR3 coding DNA: TGCGCCAGCAGCACCCCACAGGGGGCAAGGGGGAATGGCTACACCTTC. Translation gives CASSTPQGARGNGYTF.

The genes are TRBV27 and TRBJ2-2; 15 positions agree with TRBD2. This CDR3 has 17 residues. Germline CDR1 MNHEY, CDR2 SMNVEV (reference sequence). J lost 6 bases, V lost 2 bases, and 4 bases had no gene match. In DNA form, the CDR3 reads TGTGCCAGCAGTTTACCTCGGACTAGCGGGAGGGCCGGGGAGCTGTTTTTT. It encodes CASSLPRTSGRAGELFF.

The V call is TRBV9, the J call TRBJ2-1; D is unresolved. The CDR3 is 13 residues long. Germline CDR1 and CDR2: SGDLS and YYNGEE. V was pared by 0 bases and J by 2 bases, with 3 bases between. CDR3 sequence: CASSVDTYNEQFF. The CDR3 DNA follows: TGTGCCAGCAGCGTAGATACCTACAATGAGCAGTTCTTC.

The J gene is TRBJ1-2, the V gene TRBV6-1; 9 bases are a match to TRBD1. The V gene end was trimmed by 0 bases and the J gene end by 2 bases; junction bases not matched to a gene: 1. The CDR3 runs to 15 residues. The V gene's germline CDR1 is MNHNS and CDR2 SASEGT. In DNA form, the CDR3 reads TGTGCCAGCAGTGAAGCTGGACAGGGGAACTATGGCTACACCTTC. It codes for CASSEAGQGNYGYTF.

The chain joins TRBV7-9 to TRBJ2-5; D might be TRBD2 (6 bases). The germline V gene has CDR1 SEHNR and CDR2 FQNEAQ (reference sequence). With 0 bases removed from V and 3 bases from J, the gap between germline ends came to 11 bases. The CDR3 has 15 amino acids. DNA for the CDR3: TGTGCCAGCAGCTTAGCGGGGACTCGCGAAGAGACCCAGTACTTC. Protein: CASSLAGTREETQYF.

The CDR3 loop is CATSRAEYGGEQYV. The CDR3 coding sequence is TGTGCCACCAGCAGAGCGGAGTATGGTGGCGAGCAGTACGTC. The rearrangement uses TRBV15 and TRBJ2-7; no firm D call. CDR1 is LNHNV, CDR2 YYDKDF, per germline (reference sequence). V was trimmed by 1 base and J by 6 bases, leaving 13 bases between them. The CDR3 loop spans 14 amino acids.

This chain uses TRBV10-1 with TRBJ2-3; the match to TRBD2 covers 7 bases. V was clipped by 6 bases and J by 2 bases; unmatched bases: 8. Germline loops: CDR1 WNHNN, CDR2 SYGVQD (reference sequence). This CDR3 contains 15 residues. CDR3 sequence reads: CASRGKRGPTDTQYF. The CDR3 region has the DNA TGCGCCAGCAGGGGAAAGCGGGGCCCCACAGATACGCAGTATTTT.

This clone appeared a single time. This rearrangement joins TRBV3-1 (or the pseudogene TRBV3-2) to TRBJ2-5, with 9 nucleotides matching TRBD1. The germline V gene has CDR1 LGHDT and CDR2 YNNKEL (reference sequence). The V segment lost 3 bases and the J segment 4 bases; nucleotides outside the gene matches: 6. The CDR3 is 15 residues long. The CDR3 reads CASSQRGQGGETQYF. The CDR3 DNA reads as TGTGCCAGCAGCCAGAGGGGACAGGGAGGAGAGACCCAGTACTTC.

The chain recombines TRBV18 with TRBJ1-3; 12 bases fit TRBD1. CDR1 KGHSH and CDR2 LQKENI come from the germline V gene. The CDR3 extends over 18 amino acids. The V segment lost 2 bases and the J segment 2 bases; nucleotides outside the gene matches: 7. CDR3 DNA: TGTGCCAGCTCACCAGGGACAGGGGGCAATCTCGCTGGAAACACCATATATTTT. This translates into CASSPGTGGNLAGNTIYF. The variable domain in full, completed from reference TRBV18 and TRBJ1-3, reads NAGVMQNPRHLVRRRGQEARLRCSPMKGHSHVYWYRQLPEEGLKFMVYLQKENIIDESGMPKERFSAEFPKEGPSILRIQQVVRGDSAAYFCASSPGTGGNLAGNTIYFGEGSWLTVV.

V usage is TRBV7-6 and J usage is TRBJ2-7, with 10 bases lining up with TRBD1. In germline, CDR1 is SGHVS, CDR2 FNYEAQ. CDR3 length equals 15 residues. Losses at the gene ends were 5 bases for V and 1 base for J; bases not matched to a gene: 5. CDR3 amino acids: CASSRGTGVSYEQYF. The CDR3 region has the DNA TGTGCCAGCAGCCGCGGGACAGGGGTTTCCTACGAGCAGTACTTC.

The chain carries TRBV14 and TRBJ2-5; weak D call: TRBD2 (6 bases). CDR1 and CDR2 (germline): SGHDN, FVKESK. The CDR3 consists of 15 residues. V lost 3 bases, J lost 5 bases, and 16 bases lay in between. The chain's CDR3 is CASSHPAGGVETQYF. The CDR3 region has the DNA TGTGCCAGCAGCCACCCGGCCGGAGGGGTCGAGACCCAGTACTTC. The full variable domain, in which reference TRBV14 and TRBJ2-5 provide the parts outside the CDR3, is EAGVTQFPSHSVIEKGQTVTLRCDPISGHDNLYWYRRVMGKEIKFLLHFVKESKQDESGMPNNRFLAERTGGTYSTLKVQPAELEDSGVYFCASSHPAGGVETQYFGPGTRLLVL.

This clone was picked up one time. J is TRBJ2-5 and V is TRBV6-2 or TRBV6-3; TRBD2 matches at 9 bases. The V and J ends lost 6 bases and 2 bases, in that order; junction bases with no gene match: 10. In germline, CDR1 is MNHEY, CDR2 SVGEGT. This CDR3 is built from 16 residues. CDR3 DNA sequence: TGTGCCAGCAGCCACCCTAGCGGGATAATTCAAGAGACCCAGTACTTC. Translating it yields CASSHPSGIIQETQYF.

This chain links TRBV20-1 with TRBJ1-1; 7 bases match TRBD1. CDR3 length: 16 residues. CDR1 is DFQATT and CDR2 is SNEGSKA in the germline V gene (reference sequence). V gave up 3 bases and J gave up 4 bases; unmatched junction bases: 14. CDR3 sequence (DNA): TGCAGTGCTAGTGGGCAGGGGGACCTTCGGGCCACTGAAGCTTTCTTT. The encoded protein is CSASGQGDLRATEAFF.

The chain combines TRBV12-3 or TRBV12-4 with TRBJ1-5, with D hard to call. The V gene lost 4 bases and the J gene lost 6 bases, with 10 bases spanning the gap. The CDR3 has 13 amino acids. CDR3 sequence reads: CASSSSGVQPQHF. Written as DNA, the CDR3 is TGTGCCAGCAGTTCTAGCGGGGTTCAGCCCCAGCATTTT.

V usage is TRBV5-1 and J usage is TRBJ2-3, with D maybe TRBD1 (5 bases). Germline lookup yields CDR1 SGHRS and CDR2 YFSETQ. V lost 0 bases and J lost 1, with 15 bases in between. The CDR3 runs to 17 residues. CDR3 coding DNA: TGCGCCAGCAGCTTGGGAGTACGGACATTGGGCACAGATACGCAGTATTTT. It codes for CASSLGVRTLGTDTQYF.

The V gene is TRBV5-1, the J gene TRBJ2-5, with D possibly matching TRBD1 (5 bases). The germline CDR1 and CDR2 sequences are SGHRS and YFSETQ. V lost 1 base and J 4 bases, leaving 8 bases between the germline ends. This CDR3 comprises 13 residues. This CDR3 reads CASSLWGGETQYF. The CDR3 region has the DNA TGCGCCAGCAGCTTGTGGGGCGGAGAGACCCAGTACTTC.

The V and J genes are TRBV12-3 or TRBV12-4 and TRBJ1-2; no firm D call. Trimming removed 6 bases at V and 9 bases at J, with 11 bases between. The CDR3 consists of 11 residues. The CDR3 DNA follows: TGTGCCAGCAGCCCGGGTAGGAGCTACACCTTC. It codes for CASSPGRSYTF.

CDR3 DNA sequence: TGTGCCAGCAGCCCTCGGACAGTCACAGATACGCAGTATTTT. This sequence encodes CASSPRTVTDTQYF. The rearrangement joins TRBV9 to TRBJ2-3; TRBD1 might be the D (6 bases). This CDR3 spans 14 amino acids. CDR1 and CDR2 from the germline V gene are SGDLS and YYNGEE. Deletions cut 4 bases from V and 2 bases from J, with 11 bases between.

The rearrangement uses TRBV5-1 and TRBJ1-1; 7 bases agree with TRBD1. From germline, CDR1 is SGHRS and CDR2 YFSETQ. The CDR3 is made up of 15 amino acids. Losses at the gene ends were 4 bases for V and 0 bases for J; bases not matched to a gene: 6. The CDR3 region has the DNA TGCGCCAGCAGCCCATCCGGGACAGTGAACACTGAAGCTTTCTTT. Translated, it gives CASSPSGTVNTEAFF.

V is TRBV30 and J is TRBJ2-5; 8 nucleotides align to TRBD1. Unmatched junction bases numbered 13, after V lost 0 bases and J lost 4 bases. CDR1 is GTSNPN, CDR2 SVGIG, per germline (reference sequence). This CDR3 spans 17 amino acids. CDR3 sequence reads: CAWSVQGRQGTRETQYF. In DNA form, the CDR3 reads TGTGCCTGGAGTGTACAAGGAAGACAGGGGACAAGAGAGACCCAGTACTTC.

The rearrangement links TRBV3-1 (or the pseudogene TRBV3-2) to TRBJ2-1; 10 bases match TRBD2. The CDR3 sequence is 18 residues long. Germline V gene lookup returns CDR1 LGHDT and CDR2 YNNKEL (reference sequence). Trimming cost V 2 bases and J 7 bases; bases outside gene matches: 14. CDR3 in DNA: TGTGCCAGCAGCCAACTTTATACTAGCGGGGCCGCTGGGAATGAGCAGTTCTTC. As protein: CASSQLYTSGAAGNEQFF.

This clone was found a few times. The chain carries TRBV9 and TRBJ2-7; D may be TRBD2 (6 bases). V lost 3 bases to trimming and J lost 2 bases, with 15 bases between them. This CDR3 has 15 residues. Looked up from germline, CDR1 is SGDLS and CDR2 is YYNGEE. CDR3 DNA: TGTGCCAGCAGCGCCCATCAGGCTAGCGCCTACGAGCAGTACTTC. Translation: CASSAHQASAYEQYF.

This chain connects TRBV6-6 to TRBJ1-5, with a tentative D call TRBD1 (5 bases). Germline CDR1 and CDR2: MNHNY and SVGAGI (reference sequence). Trimming took 5 bases from V and 0 from J, leaving 14 bases between them. The CDR3 is 16 amino acids. CDR3 DNA: TGTGCCAGCAGTAACGGGGGTACCTATAGCAATCAGCCCCAGCATTTT. This sequence encodes CASSNGGTYSNQPQHF.

The chain is built from TRBV4-1 and TRBJ2-7; D remains unclear. The length of the CDR3 is 12 residues. Trimming stripped 1 base from V and 4 bases from J, with 5 bases between. The germline gives CDR1 MGHRA, CDR2 YSYEKL. The CDR3 here is CASSQGSYEQYF. The CDR3, as DNA: TGCGCCAGCAGCCAAGGGAGTTACGAGCAGTACTTC.

The rearrangement uses TRBV5-1 and TRBJ2-5; 11 nucleotides agree with TRBD1. Germline assignment: CDR1 SGHRS and CDR2 YFSETQ. This CDR3 contains 16 residues. J was trimmed by 4 bases and V by 0 bases; bases with no gene match: 5. The CDR3 sequence is CASSLVAGTGGETQYF. Written as DNA, the CDR3 is TGCGCCAGCAGCTTGGTAGCCGGGACAGGGGGAGAGACCCAGTACTTC.

This clone has just one count. This chain joins TRBV5-1 and TRBJ2-2; 12 bases fit TRBD2. Germline CDR1 SGHRS, CDR2 YFSETQ. The trim removed 2 bases at V and 5 bases at J, leaving 7 bases unmatched. The CDR3 runs to 17 residues. The CDR3 DNA is TGCGCCAGCAGCTTATTGACTAGCGGGAGACGTACCGGGGAGCTGTTTTTT. It codes for CASSLLTSGRRTGELFF. The variable domain in full, completed from reference TRBV5-1 and TRBJ2-2, reads KAGVTQTPRYLIKTRGQQVTLSCSPISGHRSVSWYQQTPGQGLQFLFEYFSETQRNKGNFPGRFSGRQFSNSRSEMNVSTLELGDSALYLCASSLLTSGRRTGELFFGEGSRLTVL.

The chain couples TRBV5-4 to TRBJ2-2; D unresolved. The CDR3 covers 14 residues. In germline, CDR1 is SGHNT, CDR2 YYREEE (reference sequence). V was shortened by 0 bases and J by 1 base, with 4 bases between the two germline ends. CDR3 amino acids: CASSLERNTGELFF. The CDR3 DNA sequence: TGTGCCAGCAGCTTGGAGCGGAACACCGGGGAGCTGTTTTTT.